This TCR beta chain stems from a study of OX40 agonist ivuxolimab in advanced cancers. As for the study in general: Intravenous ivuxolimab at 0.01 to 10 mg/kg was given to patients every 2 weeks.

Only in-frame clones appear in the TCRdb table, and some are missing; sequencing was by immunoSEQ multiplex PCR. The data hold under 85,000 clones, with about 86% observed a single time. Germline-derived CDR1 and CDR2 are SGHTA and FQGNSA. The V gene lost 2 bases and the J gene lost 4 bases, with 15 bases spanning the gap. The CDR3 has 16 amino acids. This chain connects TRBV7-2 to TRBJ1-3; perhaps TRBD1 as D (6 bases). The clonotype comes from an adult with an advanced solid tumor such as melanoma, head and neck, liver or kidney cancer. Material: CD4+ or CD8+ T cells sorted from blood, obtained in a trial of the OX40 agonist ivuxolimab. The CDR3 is CASSLLTRGAGNTIYF. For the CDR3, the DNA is TGTGCCAGCAGCTTACTTACCAGGGGCGCGGGAAACACCATATATTTT.